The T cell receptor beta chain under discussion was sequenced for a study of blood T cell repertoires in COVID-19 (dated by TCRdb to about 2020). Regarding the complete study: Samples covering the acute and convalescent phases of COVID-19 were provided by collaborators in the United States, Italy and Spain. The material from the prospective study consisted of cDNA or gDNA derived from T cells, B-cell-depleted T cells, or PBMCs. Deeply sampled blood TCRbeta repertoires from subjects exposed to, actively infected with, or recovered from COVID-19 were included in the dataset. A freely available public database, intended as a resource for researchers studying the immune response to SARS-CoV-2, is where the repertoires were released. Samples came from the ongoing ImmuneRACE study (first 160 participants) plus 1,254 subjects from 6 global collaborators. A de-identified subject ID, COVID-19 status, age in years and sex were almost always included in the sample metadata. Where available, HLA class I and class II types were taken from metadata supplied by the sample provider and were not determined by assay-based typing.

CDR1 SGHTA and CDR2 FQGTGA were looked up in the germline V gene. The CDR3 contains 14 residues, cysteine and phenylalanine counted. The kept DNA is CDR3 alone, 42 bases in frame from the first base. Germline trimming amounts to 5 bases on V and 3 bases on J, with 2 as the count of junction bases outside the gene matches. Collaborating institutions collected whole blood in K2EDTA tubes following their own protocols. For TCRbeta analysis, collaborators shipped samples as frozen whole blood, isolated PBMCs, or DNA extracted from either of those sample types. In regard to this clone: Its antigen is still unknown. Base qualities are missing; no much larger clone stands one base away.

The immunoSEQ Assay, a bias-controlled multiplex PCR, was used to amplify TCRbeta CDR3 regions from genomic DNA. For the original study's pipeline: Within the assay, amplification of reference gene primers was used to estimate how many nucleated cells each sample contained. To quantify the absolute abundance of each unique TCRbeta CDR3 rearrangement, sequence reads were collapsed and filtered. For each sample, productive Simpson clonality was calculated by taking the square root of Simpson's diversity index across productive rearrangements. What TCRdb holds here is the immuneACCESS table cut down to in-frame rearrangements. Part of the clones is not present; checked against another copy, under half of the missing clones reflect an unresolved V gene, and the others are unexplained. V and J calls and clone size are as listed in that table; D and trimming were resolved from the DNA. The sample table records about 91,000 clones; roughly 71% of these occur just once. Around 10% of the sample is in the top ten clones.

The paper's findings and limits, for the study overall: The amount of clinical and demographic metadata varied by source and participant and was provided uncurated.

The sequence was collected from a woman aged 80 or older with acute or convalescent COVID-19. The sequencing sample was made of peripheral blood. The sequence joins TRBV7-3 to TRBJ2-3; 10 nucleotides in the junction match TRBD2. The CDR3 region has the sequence CASSPGLATDTQYF. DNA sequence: TGTGCCAGCAGCCCGGGACTAGCGACAGATACGCAGTATTTT.